The source of this T cell receptor beta chain is a study of blood T cell repertoires in COVID-19. Overall study context: The United States, Italy and Spain provided the acute and convalescent COVID-19 samples. PBMCs, B-cell-depleted T cells, or T cells were the source of the cDNA or gDNA that made up the material.

Per the original data handling: Amplification of reference gene primers was used by the study to estimate nucleated cell counts. Only in-frame clones appear in the TCRdb table, and some are missing; sequencing was by immunoSEQ multiplex PCR. V and J calls and clone size follow that table, whereas D and trimming were derived from the DNA. The sample lists some 150,000 clones; around four fifths were seen once. The receptor was derived from a man aged 65 to 79 with acute or convalescent COVID-19. Sequenced input: peripheral blood.

The CDR3 here is CASSIWGPRETQYF. CDR3 nucleotides: TGTGCCAGTAGTATATGGGGCCCCCGGGAGACCCAGTACTTC. This chain uses TRBV19 with TRBJ2-5, with TRBD1 as a possible D gene (5 bases). There are 14 residues in the CDR3. Germline CDR1 LNHDA, CDR2 SQIVND (reference sequence). The V and J ends lost 2 bases and 5 bases respectively, with 12 bases between them.